Following are 2 T cell receptor beta chains from one sample sequenced in a study of blood T cell repertoires in COVID-19. TCRdb's table, derived via immunoSEQ multiplex PCR, lists solely in-frame clones and lacks some. The sample contains fewer than 60,000 clones, about nine tenths of which appear only once. The sample consisted of peripheral blood. All receptors derive from a human donor with acute or convalescent COVID-19. The donor label of this sample is uncertain.

The rearrangement joins TRBV7-6 to TRBJ1-3; a possible D gene is TRBD1 (6 bases). In germline, CDR1 is SGHVS, CDR2 FNYEAQ. This CDR3 contains 16 residues. V was pared by 4 bases and J by 1 base, with 14 bases between. The CDR3 spells CASSSWGQSSGNTIYF. CDR3 coding DNA: TGTGCCAGCAGCTCCTGGGGACAATCTTCTGGAAACACCATATATTTT.

This rearrangement joins TRBV18 to TRBJ2-7, with TRBD1 matching 9 bases. V dropped 5 bases and J dropped 7; count of bases not matched to a gene: 15. Germline V gives CDR1 KGHSH, CDR2 LQKENI. The CDR3 is 16 residues long. DNA for the CDR3: TGTGCCAGCTCATCGCCCTACTCACAGGGGGCGAAGGAGCAGTACTTC. This sequence encodes CASSSPYSQGAKEQYF.